Listed here are 32 T cell receptor beta chains from one sample, sequenced in a study of blood T cell repertoires in COVID-19. The protocol was immunoSEQ multiplex PCR, while the TCRdb copy is restricted to in-frame clones and leaves out a portion. In the table there are over 90,000 clones, about 86% of which are singletons. The sequenced sample was peripheral blood. These receptors were collected from a human donor in a cohort sampled during active COVID-19.

The chain recombines TRBV13 with TRBJ2-1; the D gene is possibly TRBD2 (5 bases). The length of the CDR3 is 16 residues. Germline V gives CDR1 PRHDT, CDR2 FYEKMQ (reference sequence). Deletions cut 3 bases from V and 0 bases from J, with 12 bases between. The CDR3 here is CASSFSVTSSYNEQFF. The CDR3 coding sequence is TGTGCCAGCAGCTTTAGCGTAACGAGCTCCTACAATGAGCAGTTCTTC.

The chain recombines TRBV4-3 with TRBJ1-4; 7 positions agree with TRBD1. This CDR3 is 17 amino acids long. Germline CDR1 reads LGHNA; CDR2 reads YSLEER. The trim removed 4 bases at V and 7 bases at J, leaving 15 bases unmatched. CDR3 residues: CASSPRTGEFRGEKLFF. The DNA of the CDR3 is TGCGCCAGCAGCCCTCGGACAGGAGAATTCCGCGGTGAAAAACTGTTTTTT.

This clone was counted only a few times. The gene calls are TRBV18 and TRBJ2-5; D gene ambiguous. Germline V gene data show CDR1 as KGHSH and CDR2 as LQKENI. Trimming removed 6 bases from V and 6 bases from J, with 20 bases in between. The CDR3 is 15 residues long. The CDR3 DNA is TGTGCCAGCTCGTTGATCACAGTCTCAAAGAAGACCCAGTACTTC. Its protein product is CASSLITVSKKTQYF.

The rearrangement uses TRBV30 and TRBJ1-1, with a tentative D call TRBD1 (6 bases). CDR1 GTSNPN and CDR2 SVGIG come from the germline V gene (reference sequence). The CDR3 runs 14 residues. V was shortened by 1 base and J by 3 bases, with 12 bases between the two germline ends. CDR3 loop: CAWSGDILYTEAFF. In nucleotides, the CDR3 is TGTGCCTGGAGTGGGGACATTCTATACACTGAAGCTTTCTTT.

The chain has TRBV7-9 and TRBJ2-5; TRBD2 matches at 8 bases. In germline, CDR1 is SEHNR, CDR2 FQNEAQ (reference sequence). The junction had 12 bases not matched to a gene; V was cut back by 2 bases and J by 1 base. This CDR3 has 18 amino acids. The CDR3 region has the DNA TGTGCCAGCAGCTTAATACTGTTGCGGGAGGCCTCCCAAGAGACCCAGTACTTC. This encodes CASSLILLREASQETQYF.

This chain joins TRBV11-3 and TRBJ2-5, with 10 bases that match TRBD2. The germline gives CDR1 SGHNT, CDR2 YENEEA. CDR3 length: 14 residues. Trimming removed 4 bases from V and 5 bases from J; junction bases left unmatched: 4. CDR3 loop: CASSSSGRGETQYF. Written as DNA, the CDR3 is TGTGCCAGCAGCTCTAGCGGGAGAGGGGAGACCCAGTACTTC.

The chain has TRBV10-3 and TRBJ2-3; 9 nucleotides align to TRBD2. Per germline, CDR1 ENHRY and CDR2 SYGVKD. This CDR3 spans 18 amino acids. V was clipped by 0 bases and J by 2 bases; unmatched bases: 9. In DNA form, the CDR3 reads TGTGCCATCAGTGAGTCGTTGGGGCTAGCGGGACTCACAGATACGCAGTATTTT. This translates into CAISESLGLAGLTDTQYF.

The chain uses TRBV18 and TRBJ2-7; 7 bases agree with TRBD1. Trimming cost V 2 bases and J 0 bases; bases outside gene matches: 7. The CDR3 sequence is 16 residues long. From germline, CDR1 is KGHSH and CDR2 LQKENI. CDR3 protein: CASSPSPGQSSYEQYF. The CDR3 region has the DNA TGTGCCAGCTCACCATCCCCGGGACAGAGCTCCTACGAGCAGTACTTC.

This clone was detected only a few times. The chain employs TRBV7-9 and TRBJ2-7; TRBD1 agrees at 9 bases. V shed 1 base and J 3 bases; nucleotides not matched to a gene: 7. The CDR3 is made up of 16 amino acids. Germline V gives CDR1 SEHNR, CDR2 FQNEAQ (reference sequence). This CDR3 reads CASSLVGTGLLYEQYF. The CDR3 DNA sequence: TGTGCCAGCAGCTTAGTAGGGACAGGGCTCCTCTACGAGCAGTACTTC. Filled out from reference TRBV7-9 and TRBJ2-7, the complete variable domain reads DTGVSQNPRHKITKRGQNVTFRCDPISEHNRLYWYRQTLGQGPEFLTYFQNEAQLEKSRLLSDRFSAERPKGSFSTLEIQRTEQGDSAMYLCASSLVGTGLLYEQYFGPGTRLTVT.

The J gene is TRBJ2-7, the V gene TRBV6-2 or TRBV6-3; TRBD1 is a possible D gene (5 bases). The CDR3 spans 15 residues. The V end lost 4 bases, the J end lost 3 bases, and 16 bases lay between the germline ends. Per the germline V gene, CDR1 is MNHEY and CDR2 is SVGEGT. The CDR3 bases are TGTGCCAGCAGTTTCACGACAGCTCTACTCTACGAGCAGTACTTC. Translating it yields CASSFTTALLYEQYF.

This clone has only one observation. J is TRBJ1-2 and V is TRBV5-1; D is unclear. Germline V CDR1 and CDR2: SGHRS, YFSETQ. The CDR3 has 12 amino acids. Trimming removed 4 bases at V and 7 bases at J, with 11 bases between. Here the CDR3 DNA reads TGCGCCAGCAGCCAGGAAACCCTTGGCTACACCTTC. This gives the protein CASSQETLGYTF. Combining the CDR3 with reference TRBV5-1 and TRBJ1-2 gives the whole variable domain KAGVTQTPRYLIKTRGQQVTLSCSPISGHRSVSWYQQTPGQGLQFLFEYFSETQRNKGNFPGRFSGRQFSNSRSEMNVSTLELGDSALYLCASSQETLGYTFGSGTRLTVV.

This chain uses TRBV7-2 with TRBJ2-1; 8 nucleotides align to TRBD2. CDR3 length equals 14 residues. Germline CDR1 SGHTA, CDR2 FQGNSA. J lost 7 bases, V lost 5 bases, and 7 bases had no gene match. In nucleotides, the CDR3 is TGTGCCAGCAGCCCCGGGGGGGTTTGGAATGAGCAGTTCTTC. The encoded protein is CASSPGGVWNEQFF.

The chain has TRBV23-1 and TRBJ1-2; D might be TRBD1 (6 bases). TRBV23-1 is given ORF status, its function remaining uncertain. V was trimmed by 6 bases and J by 4 bases, leaving 12 bases between them. The CDR3 covers 13 residues. CDR3 residues: CASRPTGPYGYTF. The CDR3 DNA follows: TGCGCCAGCAGGCCTACAGGGCCCTATGGCTACACCTTC.

The V and J genes are TRBV7-2 and TRBJ2-3; 12 bases are a match to TRBD2. With 6 bases clipped from V and 1 base from J, the junction kept 5 bases outside the gene matches. Germline V lookup: CDR1 SGHTA, CDR2 FQGNSA. The CDR3 is made up of 16 amino acids. Here the CDR3 DNA reads TGTGCCAGCAGTTATAGACTAGCGGGGGGCACAGATACGCAGTATTTT. This translates into CASSYRLAGGTDTQYF. The complete variable domain, with remaining parts taken from reference TRBV7-2 and TRBJ2-3, reads GAGVSQSPSNKVTEKGKDVELRCDPISGHTALYWYRQSLGQGLEFLIYFQGNSAPDKSGLPSDRFSAERTGGSVSTLTIQRTQQEDSAVYLCASSYRLAGGTDTQYFGPGTRLTVL.

The rearrangement uses TRBV30 and TRBJ1-1, with 9 bases lining up with TRBD1. This CDR3 comprises 15 residues. With 2 bases clipped from V and 1 base from J, the junction kept 5 bases outside the gene matches. Per germline, CDR1 GTSNPN and CDR2 SVGIG (reference sequence). CDR3 region: CAWSLWDRANTEAFF. In DNA, the CDR3 is TGTGCCTGGAGTTTATGGGACAGGGCGAACACTGAAGCTTTCTTT.

This clone was recorded once. The rearrangement links TRBV5-1 to TRBJ1-2; D is perhaps TRBD1 (6 bases). CDR1 is SGHRS and CDR2 is YFSETQ in the germline V gene. The CDR3 is made up of 15 amino acids. V was shortened by 4 bases and J by 1 base, with 14 bases between the two germline ends. The CDR3 spells CASSTAGALNYGYTF. The CDR3 coding sequence is TGCGCCAGCAGCACGGCAGGGGCACTTAACTATGGCTACACCTTC.

The V gene is TRBV5-1, the J gene TRBJ2-3, with D possibly TRBD2 on 5 matching bases. The CDR3 loop spans 16 amino acids. V shed 0 bases and J shed 5 bases, with 16 bases lying between them. Per germline, CDR1 SGHRS and CDR2 YFSETQ. The CDR3 loop reads CASSLGNGEIGDTQYF. The CDR3 DNA sequence: TGCGCCAGCAGCTTGGGTAACGGGGAGATAGGAGATACGCAGTATTTT.

The chain couples TRBV6-6 to TRBJ2-5, with 10 bases that match TRBD2. The CDR3 consists of 16 residues. Germline V gene sequence: CDR1 MNHNY, CDR2 SVGAGI (reference sequence). Trimming at V came to 6 bases and at J to 1 base, leaving 8 bases not matched to a gene. CDR3 sequence: CASRPGLAVLQETQYF. The CDR3 coding sequence is TGTGCCAGCAGACCCGGACTAGCGGTTCTCCAAGAGACCCAGTACTTC.

The V call is TRBV5-1, the J call TRBJ2-7; D call uncertain. CDR3 length equals 12 residues. In germline, CDR1 is SGHRS, CDR2 YFSETQ. V was trimmed by 4 bases and J by 0 bases, leaving 5 bases between them. For the CDR3, the DNA is TGCGCCAGCAGCCCGAGCTCCTACGAGCAGTACTTC. Its translation: CASSPSSYEQYF.

The chain has TRBV6-5 and TRBJ1-5; TRBD1 is a possible D gene (5 bases). V lost 6 bases and J lost 3, with 9 bases in between. This CDR3 region has 13 residues. Germline assignment: CDR1 MNHEY and CDR2 SVGAGI. DNA for the CDR3: TGTGCCAGCAGCGGACATACCAATCAGCCCCAGCATTTT. It translates to CASSGHTNQPQHF.

The chain is built from TRBV15 and TRBJ2-3, with TRBD1 matching 7 bases. J gave up 2 bases and V 0 bases, and 5 bases lay outside the gene matches. Germline lookup yields CDR1 LNHNV and CDR2 YYDKDF (reference sequence). The CDR3 length is 16 residues. The CDR3 DNA follows: TGTGCCACCAGCAGAGATAGGGGGCGCGACACAGATACGCAGTATTTT. Amino acids: CATSRDRGRDTDTQYF. Together with reference TRBV15 and TRBJ2-3, the CDR3 gives the full variable domain: DAMVIQNPRYQVTQFGKPVTLSCSQTLNHNVMYWYQQKSSQAPKLLFHYYDKDFNNEADTPDNFQSRRPNTSFCFLDIRSPGLGDTAMYLCATSRDRGRDTDTQYFGPGTRLTVL.

This CDR3 is CASSFIPSGGYYEQYF. CDR3 bases: TGTGCCAGCAGTTTTATCCCTAGCGGGGGATACTACGAGCAGTACTTC. The V gene is TRBV6-2 or TRBV6-3, the J gene TRBJ2-7; 10 bases fit TRBD2. This CDR3 is 16 amino acids long. Germline CDR1 is MNHEY and CDR2 is SVGEGT. V lost 4 bases, J lost 3 bases, and 9 bases stayed unmatched.

The chain combines TRBV5-1 with TRBJ2-5; perhaps TRBD2 as D (6 bases). V lost 1 base and J 3 bases, leaving 10 bases between the germline ends. In germline, CDR1 is SGHRS, CDR2 YFSETQ. This CDR3 is built from 14 residues. The CDR3 DNA follows: TGCGCCAGCAGCTTGACAGCGGGCGAAGAGACCCAGTACTTC. It translates to CASSLTAGEETQYF. Based on the CDR3 plus reference TRBV5-1 and TRBJ2-5, the full variable domain is KAGVTQTPRYLIKTRGQQVTLSCSPISGHRSVSWYQQTPGQGLQFLFEYFSETQRNKGNFPGRFSGRQFSNSRSEMNVSTLELGDSALYLCASSLTAGEETQYFGPGTRLLVL.

CDR3 sequence (DNA): TGCAGCGTTGAATCAGGGTTTAGTGGAAACATTCAGTACTTC. This codes for CSVESGFSGNIQYF. The chain carries TRBV29-1 and TRBJ2-4, with D maybe TRBD1 (5 bases). Germline V gene sequence: CDR1 SQVTM, CDR2 ANQGSEA. V dropped 2 bases and J dropped 6 bases, with 14 bases sitting between them. The CDR3 runs to 14 residues.

The V call is TRBV30, the J call TRBJ1-6; D remains unclear. The CDR3 totals 14 residues. Trimming left V 2 bases short and J 6 bases short, with 11 bases between. Germline assignment: CDR1 GTSNPN and CDR2 SVGIG (reference sequence). The CDR3, as DNA: TGTGCCTGGAGTCCTGGACTTTTTAATTCACCCCTCCACTTT. It translates to CAWSPGLFNSPLHF.

The chain joins TRBV28 to TRBJ2-7; possibly TRBD2 for D (6 bases). In germline, CDR1 is MDHEN, CDR2 SYDVKM. This CDR3 is built from 15 residues. V was cut by 4 bases and J by 2 bases, with 15 bases left in between. The CDR3 protein is CASSSFDSGPYEQYF. CDR3 nucleotide sequence: TGTGCCAGCAGTTCCTTTGATAGCGGCCCCTACGAGCAGTACTTC.

This clone appeared a single time. This chain uses TRBV7-2 with TRBJ2-7; 7 nucleotides match TRBD2. The germline gives CDR1 SGHTA, CDR2 FQGNSA. The length of the CDR3 is 13 residues. V was pared by 4 bases and J by 7 bases, with 7 bases of the junction left unmatched. CDR3 loop: CASSSAGAREQYF. CDR3 nucleotides: TGTGCCAGCAGCTCTGCGGGAGCGAGAGAGCAGTACTTC.

The chain employs TRBV6-5 and TRBJ2-7; TRBD1 aligns across 7 bases. J was trimmed by 0 bases and V by 7 bases; bases with no gene match: 6. Germline-derived CDR1 and CDR2 are MNHEY and SVGAGI. This CDR3 comprises 14 residues. The CDR3 protein is CASKNGDSSYEQYF. The CDR3 DNA reads as TGTGCCAGCAAAAACGGGGACAGCTCCTACGAGCAGTACTTC.

V gene TRBV20-1 combines with J gene TRBJ1-4; the match to TRBD1 covers 9 bases. CDR1 is DFQATT, CDR2 SNEGSKA, per germline (reference sequence). The length of the CDR3 is 15 residues. Trimming cost V 3 bases and J 4 bases; bases outside gene matches: 6. The CDR3 DNA reads TGCAGTGCTAGTGACAGGGGGTTCGGTAATGAAAAACTGTTTTTT. It specifies CSASDRGFGNEKLFF.

The CDR3 sequence: CASSLTGNSYNEQFF. CDR3 DNA: TGTGCCAGTAGTTTGACAGGGAACTCCTACAATGAGCAGTTCTTC. The chain has TRBV19 and TRBJ2-1, with TRBD1 identical over 7 bases. The length of the CDR3 is 15 residues. With 5 bases clipped from V and 0 bases from J, the junction kept 4 bases outside the gene matches. The V gene's germline CDR1 is LNHDA and CDR2 SQIVND (reference sequence).

J is TRBJ2-3 and V is TRBV11-2, with a weak D call TRBD1 (5 bases). This CDR3 has 14 residues. Germline loops: CDR1 SGHAT, CDR2 FQNNGV. V shed 10 bases and J shed 1 base, with 15 bases lying between them. The DNA for the CDR3 is TGTGCCACCATGATTTTAGGGGGCACAGATACGCAGTATTTT. Translation gives CATMILGGTDTQYF.

V gene TRBV19 combines with J gene TRBJ2-7, with 8 bases identical to TRBD1. The CDR3 runs 16 residues. The V segment lost 5 bases and the J segment 2 bases; nucleotides outside the gene matches: 11. CDR1 LNHDA and CDR2 SQIVND come from the germline V gene (reference sequence). CDR3: CASSPPRQGRAYEQYF. The CDR3 bases are TGTGCCAGTAGTCCCCCCCGACAGGGGCGAGCCTACGAGCAGTACTTC.